Below, 3 T cell receptor beta chains from the same sample are listed, as sequenced in a study of cytomegalovirus exposure and HLA in healthy donors. Use of 60 Vbeta and 13 Jbeta primers characterized the PCR. Produced via immunoSEQ multiplex PCR; TCRdb's table is partial and in-frame only. The sample carries about 140,000 clones, roughly three quarters recorded once. The specimen was PBMCs. The source is a woman in her 30s in good health and CMV-seronegative.

The gene calls are TRBV2 and TRBJ2-2; D is possibly TRBD2 (5 bases). The germline V and J ends were trimmed by 3 bases and 4 bases, with 9 bases remaining between them. The CDR3 consists of 14 residues. Per germline, CDR1 SNHLY and CDR2 FYNNEI. CDR3 residues: CASSETGITGELFF. In DNA, the CDR3 is TGTGCCAGCAGTGAGACGGGGATCACCGGGGAGCTGTTTTTT.

The V gene is TRBV9, the J gene TRBJ1-1; 7 bases are a match to TRBD1. The CDR3 consists of 17 residues. Germline V lookup: CDR1 SGDLS, CDR2 YYNGEE. After removal of 4 bases from V and 3 bases from J, the junction contained 15 bases not matched to a gene. The CDR3 loop reads CASSFPDRRVSHTEAFF. Here the CDR3 DNA reads TGTGCCAGCAGCTTCCCGGACAGGAGGGTTAGTCACACTGAAGCTTTCTTT.

The CDR3 loop reads CASSFPGQPQHF. CDR3 coding DNA: TGTGCCAGCAGCTTTCCGGGGCAGCCCCAGCATTTT. This chain connects TRBV7-2 to TRBJ1-5; D remains unclear. CDR1 is SGHTA, CDR2 FQGNSA, per germline. With 3 bases removed from V and 7 bases from J, the gap between germline ends came to 7 bases. This CDR3 has 12 amino acids.